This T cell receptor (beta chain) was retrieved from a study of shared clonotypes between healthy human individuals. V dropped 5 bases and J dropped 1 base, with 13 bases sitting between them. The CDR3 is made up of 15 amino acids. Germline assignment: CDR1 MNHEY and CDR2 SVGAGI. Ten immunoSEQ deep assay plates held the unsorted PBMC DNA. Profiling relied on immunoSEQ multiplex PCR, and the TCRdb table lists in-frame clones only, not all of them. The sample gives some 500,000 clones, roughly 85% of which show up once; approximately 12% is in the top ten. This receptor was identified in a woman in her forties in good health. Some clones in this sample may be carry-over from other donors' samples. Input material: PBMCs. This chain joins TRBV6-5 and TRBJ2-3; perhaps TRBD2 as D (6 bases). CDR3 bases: TGTGCCAGCAGTCCAAGCGGGCCCCGCACAGATACGCAGTATTTT. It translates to CASSPSGPRTDTQYF.